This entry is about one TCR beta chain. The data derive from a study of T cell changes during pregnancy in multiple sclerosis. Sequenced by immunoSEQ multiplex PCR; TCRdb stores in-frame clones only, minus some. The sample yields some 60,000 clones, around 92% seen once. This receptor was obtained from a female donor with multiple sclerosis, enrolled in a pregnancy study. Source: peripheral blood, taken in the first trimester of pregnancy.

This CDR3 is CASSRTTSPPNEQFF. The CDR3 DNA reads as TGTGCCAGCTCACGCACGACTTCCCCCCCCAATGAGCAGTTCTTC. The chain combines TRBV18 with TRBJ2-1; no reliable D call. Trimming removed 4 bases from V and 6 bases from J, with 16 bases in between. The CDR3 runs 15 residues. Germline values: CDR1 KGHSH, CDR2 LQKENI.